This TCR beta chain was sequenced during a study of shared clonotypes between healthy human individuals. As concerns this clone: Its target is unknown.

The study, taken as a whole, reports: Richness estimates generally favored naive over memory subsets. Non-shared clonotypes had lower generation probabilities than clonotypes shared by all four sorted-subset donors.

Generated by immunoSEQ multiplex PCR, the TCRdb table keeps only in-frame clones and is missing some. Here the sample spans some 1,400,000 clones, roughly 95% being singletons. The CDR3 totals 15 residues. Trimming took off 4 bases at V and 5 bases at J, with 17 bases between the two ends. Germline V CDR1 and CDR2: SGHDN, FVKESK. The genes are TRBV14 and TRBJ1-2; possibly TRBD1 for D (5 bases). Sequenced input: naive CD4+ T cells sorted from blood. Subset meaning: CD45RA+ positively selected. The receptor was isolated from a man between 25 and 39 years old in good health. The DNA of the CDR3 is TGTGCCAGCAGCCCTTCCGGGGCGGGGAGGTATGGCTACACCTTC. It yields the protein CASSPSGAGRYGYTF.